Described below is a single TCR beta chain sequence and its context. The entry originates in a study of PD-L1 blockade in urothelial cancer. About the study: Patients went on atezolizumab in the mid-2010s, receiving 1,200 mg intravenously every 3 weeks. Male patients with bladder-origin urothelial cancer numbered about 90% of the roughly 29. Patients previously received 0 to 3 chemotherapy regimens. Analyses were performed on blood at 3 weeks after treatment start (the second dose) and at 6 weeks.

CDR1 is KGHSH, CDR2 LQKENI, per germline. The junction had 12 bases not matched to a gene; V was cut back by 3 bases and J by 4 bases. The CDR3 is 17 amino acids. Generated by immunoSEQ multiplex PCR, the TCRdb table keeps only in-frame clones and is missing some. The sample records roughly 90,000 clones, more than 90% being singletons. This rearrangement joins TRBV18 to TRBJ1-3; TRBD1 agrees at 7 bases. The source was PBMCs, collected around atezolizumab (anti-PD-L1) treatment. The TCR sequence derives from a man in his 60s with urothelial cancer. CDR3 in DNA: TGTGCCAGCTCACCTCCCTCGACAGGGTCTACCGGAAACACCATATATTTT. This gives the protein CASSPPSTGSTGNTIYF.